This is a list of T cell receptor beta chains from one sample in a study of cytomegalovirus exposure and HLA in healthy donors. Clones were read by immunoSEQ multiplex PCR, and TCRdb kept only the in-frame ones, dropping some. The profile shows 200,000 or so clones, about 83% of them singletons. Sequences were obtained from PBMCs. The source is a woman in her 30s in good health and CMV-seropositive. The CDR3 runs from the conserved cysteine through the conserved F or W. D genes are given only for firm matches. A row's size may be missing; if present it is once, few, many or a size class.

j_call clone_size v_call d_call cdr3_aa cdr3_nt
TRBJ2-7 NA TRBV6-1 NA CASSGGQWDYEQYF TGTGCCAGCTCAGGCGGGCAGTGGGACTACGAGCAGTACTTC
TRBJ1-4 NA TRBV2 NA CASSGGIGGGLEKLFF TGTGCCAGCAGTGGGGGGATCGGGGGAGGTCTTGAAAAACTGTTTTTT
TRBJ1-4 once TRBV5-1 TRBD1 CASSFSAPTGNEKLFF TGCGCCAGCAGCTTTAGTGCCCCGACAGGGAACGAAAAACTGTTTTTT
TRBJ2-1 NA TRBV6-6 NA CASSYPRQGNEQFF TGTGCCAGCAGTTACCCTCGCCAGGGCAATGAGCAGTTCTTC
TRBJ1-6 NA TRBV6-1 TRBD1 CASSEPTGVFVSPLHF TGTGCCAGCAGTGAACCGACAGGGGTTTTTGTTTCACCCCTCCACTTT
TRBJ2-7 NA TRBV6-1 NA CASSGSRVAYEQYF TGTGCCAGCAGCGGGTCCAGGGTTGCCTACGAGCAGTACTTC
TRBJ1-4 NA TRBV14 NA CASSQELREKLFF TGTGCCAGCAGCCAAGAATTGCGGGAAAAACTGTTTTTT
TRBJ2-1 NA TRBV10-2 NA CASSASGEQFF TGCGCCAGCAGTGCCTCCGGGGAGCAGTTCTTC
TRBJ2-3 NA TRBV7-9 NA CASSSSGTDTQYF TGTGCCAGCAGCTCTAGCGGCACAGATACGCAGTATTTT
TRBJ1-2 NA TRBV13 NA CASSRDMSYGYTF TGTGCCAGCAGCAGGGACATGAGCTATGGCTACACCTTC
TRBJ1-2 NA TRBV5-6 NA CASSLGRNYGYTF TGTGCCAGCAGCTTGGGTCGGAACTATGGCTACACCTTC
TRBJ2-7 NA TRBV28 NA CASSQPRAGNYEQYF TGTGCCAGCAGCCAACCCAGGGCTGGGAACTACGAGCAGTACTTC
TRBJ2-3 NA TRBV2 NA CASRAHGADTQYF TGTGCCAGCAGGGCTCATGGAGCAGATACGCAGTATTTT
TRBJ2-5 NA TRBV7-9 TRBD2 CASSLHPLAGGPPQETQYF TGTGCCAGCAGCTTACATCCCCTAGCGGGGGGCCCGCCCCAAGAGACCCAGTACTTC
TRBJ2-5 NA TRBV5-1 TRBD2 CASRTSGGAETQYF TGCGCCAGCCGGACTAGCGGGGGGGCCGAGACCCAGTACTTC
TRBJ1-1 NA TRBV29-1 NA CSVGGSKGGSTEAFF TGCAGCGTTGGTGGGTCTAAGGGGGGGAGCACTGAAGCTTTCTTT
TRBJ1-3 few TRBV28 TRBD1 CASSLSRGVGGSSGNTIYF TGTGCCAGCAGTTTATCCAGGGGGGTTGGGGGAAGCTCTGGAAACACCATATATTTT
TRBJ1-1 NA TRBV7-2 NA CASSLGGYDTEAFF TGTGCCAGCAGCTTAGGAGGGTACGACACTGAAGCTTTCTTT
TRBJ1-2 NA TRBV29-1 TRBD1 CSVAGQLAGYTF TGCAGCGTTGCGGGACAGCTAGCTGGCTACACCTTC
TRBJ2-7 NA TRBV5-6 NA CASSLVAGSYEQYF TGTGCCAGCAGCTTGGTGGCAGGCTCCTACGAGCAGTACTTC
TRBJ1-2 NA TRBV4-3 NA CASSQDRQIYGYTF TGCGCCAGCAGCCAAGATCGACAGATCTATGGCTACACCTTC
TRBJ2-7 NA TRBV11-2 TRBD1 CASSLGQGFYEQYF TGTGCCAGCAGCTTAGGACAGGGTTTCTACGAGCAGTACTTC
TRBJ2-5 NA TRBV11-2 TRBD2 CASSLGSGNGATQYF TGTGCCAGCAGCTTAGGTAGCGGGAACGGGGCGACCCAGTACTTC
TRBJ2-7 NA TRBV19 NA CASSIQTNYEQYF TGTGCCAGTAGTATTCAAACTAACTACGAGCAGTACTTC
TRBJ1-2 NA TRBV11-1 NA CASSFGGYGYTF TGTGCCAGCAGCTTCGGAGGCTATGGCTACACCTTC
TRBJ2-7 NA TRBV2 TRBD1 CASSVARGYEQYF TGTGCCAGCAGTGTAGCCAGGGGGTACGAGCAGTACTTC
TRBJ2-7 NA TRBV5-4 TRBD1 CASSEGQNSYEQYF TGTGCCAGCAGCGAGGGACAGAACTCCTACGAGCAGTACTTC
TRBJ2-1 NA TRBV2 TRBD2 CASRELADYNEQFF TGTGCCAGCAGAGAACTAGCGGATTACAATGAGCAGTTCTTC
TRBJ1-2 NA TRBV7-2 TRBD1 CASSLNNRGYGYTF TGTGCCAGCAGCTTAAATAACAGGGGCTATGGCTACACCTTC
TRBJ2-2 NA TRBV6-5 NA CASSYADTWELFF TGTGCCAGCAGTTACGCGGACACCTGGGAGCTGTTTTTT
TRBJ2-3 NA TRBV18 TRBD2 CASSPRESDTQYF TGTGCCAGCTCACCGCGGGAGTCAGATACGCAGTATTTT
TRBJ1-5 NA TRBV7-2 TRBD1 CASSTRQGGQPQHF TGTGCCAGCAGCACGAGACAGGGTGGGCAGCCCCAGCATTTT
TRBJ1-1 NA TRBV29-1 NA CSVGGLLDRHEAFF TGCAGCGTTGGAGGCCTCCTGGACAGACATGAAGCTTTCTTT
TRBJ2-1 NA TRBV28 NA CASSSRGTYNEQFF TGTGCCAGCAGTTCTCGCGGTACCTACAATGAGCAGTTCTTC
TRBJ2-7 NA TRBV19 NA CASKRWKESYEQYF TGTGCCAGTAAACGGTGGAAGGAGAGCTACGAGCAGTACTTC
TRBJ2-3 NA TRBV5-4 NA CASSLSGLHTDTQYF TGTGCCAGCAGCCTCTCGGGACTTCACACAGATACGCAGTATTTT
TRBJ2-4 NA TRBV27 NA CASRRQGSPKNIQYF TGTGCCAGCAGGCGGCAGGGTAGTCCCAAAAACATTCAGTACTTC
TRBJ1-2 NA TRBV4-1 NA CASSQSWSSNLYGYTF TGCGCCAGCAGCCAGAGTTGGTCCTCAAATCTCTATGGCTACACCTTC
TRBJ2-7 NA TRBV2 TRBD1 CASSEMGQGTYEQYF TGTGCCAGCAGTGAGATGGGACAGGGAACCTACGAGCAGTACTTC
TRBJ2-3 NA TRBV7-3 TRBD2 CASSLIAGGLTDTQYF TGTGCCAGCAGCTTAATAGCGGGTGGACTCACAGATACGCAGTATTTT
TRBJ1-4 NA TRBV27 NA CASSLSVWVGGLEKLFF TGTGCCAGCAGTTTATCGGTTTGGGTCGGGGGTCTTGAAAAACTGTTTTTT
TRBJ1-2 NA TRBV7-9 TRBD1 CSSSLFRTGEGYTF TGTTCCAGCAGCTTGTTCCGGACAGGGGAAGGCTACACCTTC
TRBJ2-7 NA TRBV4-1 TRBD2 CASSQVGTSASYEQYF TGCGCCAGCAGCCAGGTCGGGACTAGCGCTTCCTACGAGCAGTACTTC
TRBJ2-2 once TRBV2 TRBD2 CASAGEPATGELFF TGTGCCAGCGCGGGAGAACCAGCCACCGGGGAGCTGTTTTTT
TRBJ1-5 NA TRBV2 TRBD1 CASSADRAVVPQHF TGTGCCAGCAGTGCGGACAGGGCTGTGGTCCCCCAGCATTTT
TRBJ2-7 NA TRBV10-1 NA CASSESVAAKQYF TGCGCCAGCAGTGAGTCAGTAGCAGCCAAGCAGTACTTC
TRBJ2-3 once TRBV11-2 NA CASSLVPGSGSTDTQYF TGTGCCAGCAGCTTAGTCCCGGGGAGCGGAAGCACAGATACGCAGTATTTT
TRBJ1-6 NA TRBV6-6 TRBD1 CASSYRQGDNSPLHF TGTGCCAGCAGTTATAGACAGGGAGATAATTCACCCCTCCACTTT
TRBJ1-2 NA TRBV5-5 TRBD1 CASSLVGGLNYGYTF TGTGCCAGCAGCTTGGTAGGGGGCCTTAACTATGGCTACACCTTC
TRBJ2-3 NA TRBV28 NA CASLYSDTQYF TGTGCCAGCTTGTACTCAGATACGCAGTATTTT
TRBJ1-3 once TRBV15 NA CATSRDRGPSGNTIYF TGTGCCACCAGCAGAGACAGGGGTCCCTCTGGAAACACCATATATTTT
TRBJ1-5 NA TRBV7-8 NA CVSSLRREGQPQHF TGTGTCAGCAGCCTTAGGAGGGAGGGTCAGCCCCAGCATTTT
TRBJ1-1 NA TRBV28 NA CASTPRQTNTEAFF TGTGCCAGCACTCCGAGACAGACCAACACTGAAGCTTTCTTT
TRBJ1-5 NA TRBV7-8 NA CASSLNSRVVGNQPQHF TGTGCCAGCAGCTTGAACAGCAGGGTGGTGGGCAATCAGCCCCAGCATTTT